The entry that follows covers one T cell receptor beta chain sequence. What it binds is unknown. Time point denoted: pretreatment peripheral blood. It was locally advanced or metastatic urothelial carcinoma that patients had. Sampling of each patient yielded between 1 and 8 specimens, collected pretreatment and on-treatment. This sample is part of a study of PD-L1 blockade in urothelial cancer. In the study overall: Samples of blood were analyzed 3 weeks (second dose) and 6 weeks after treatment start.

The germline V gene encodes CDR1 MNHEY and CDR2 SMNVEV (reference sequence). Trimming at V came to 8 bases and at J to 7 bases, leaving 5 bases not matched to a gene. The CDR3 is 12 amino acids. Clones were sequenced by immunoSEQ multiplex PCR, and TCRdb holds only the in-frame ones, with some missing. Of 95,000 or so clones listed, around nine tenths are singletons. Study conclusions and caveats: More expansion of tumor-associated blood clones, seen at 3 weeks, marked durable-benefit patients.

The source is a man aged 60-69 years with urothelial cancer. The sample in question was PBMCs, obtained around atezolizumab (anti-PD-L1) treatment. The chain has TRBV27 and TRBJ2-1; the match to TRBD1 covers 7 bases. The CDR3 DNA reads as TGTGCCAGCTATGGACAGGATAATGAGCAGTTCTTC. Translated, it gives CASYGQDNEQFF.